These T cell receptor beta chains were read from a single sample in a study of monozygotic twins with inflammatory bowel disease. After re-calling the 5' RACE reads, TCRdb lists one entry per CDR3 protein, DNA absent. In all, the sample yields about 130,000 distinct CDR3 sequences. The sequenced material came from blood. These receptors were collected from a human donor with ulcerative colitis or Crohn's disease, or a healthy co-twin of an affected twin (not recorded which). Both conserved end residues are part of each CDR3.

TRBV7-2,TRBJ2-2,CASSLTQAGELFF
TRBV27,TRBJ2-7,CASSQGLAVYEQYF
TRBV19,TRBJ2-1,CASRAGEVLFF
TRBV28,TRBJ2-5,CASSFPKRTGALGTQYF
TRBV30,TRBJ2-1,CAWKSGGGNEQFF
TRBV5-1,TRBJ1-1,CASSFGTANTEAFF
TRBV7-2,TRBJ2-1,CASSLARQGEQFF
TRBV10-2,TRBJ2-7,CASTPGTSGFEQYF
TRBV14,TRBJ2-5,CASSPRLTGETQYF
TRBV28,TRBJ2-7,CASSWAGSYEQYF